This record concerns one T cell receptor beta chain sequence. The antigen it recognizes is unknown. No quality values exist for individual bases; no much larger clone is one base distant. This sample also contains other DNA sequences that code for the same CDR3. This entry belongs to a study of shared clonotypes between healthy human individuals (dated by TCRdb to 2020 to 2021). Regarding the research as a whole: A couple of women and three men aged 18 to 49 years were included in the cohort. For each donor, three plates each were used for CD4 naive and CD4 memory, two plates were used for CD8 naive, and one plate was used for CD8 memory. The study deeply sequenced blood TCR repertoires of about 5 healthy adults to estimate repertoire size and the extent of clonotype sharing between individuals. Libraries were prepared and TCR repertoires were sequenced by different laboratories using diverse techniques, in order to increase sequencing depth and limit assay-specific biases. Per donor, leukapheresis produced somewhere between about 0.85 and 9.5 billion PBMCs.

Using the deep immunoSEQ assay, TCR CDR3 regions were amplified from genomic DNA by multiplex PCR. Extracted genomic DNA from each cell subset was distributed evenly across all wells of several immunoSEQ 96-well plates, and each plate was treated as a replicate. For sorted subsets, each replicate PCR was loaded with 200 ng genomic DNA, equivalent to 25,000 to 35,000 T cell genomes. Purified libraries were quantified with a Qubit 3.0 fluorometer, sized on a Bioanalyzer 2100, and re-quantified with the KAPA Library Quantification kit. A separate single-read 150-cycle Illumina NextSeq 550 flow cell was used to sequence each immunoSEQ 96-well plate. Concerning the study's data processing: Because the immunoSEQ output held only junctional sequences and lacked quality scores, the filtering could not match the filtering applied to full-length reads. To assign V/J genes and CDR3, sequences were annotated using PyIR, a Python wrapper for IgBLAST v1.9, with IMGT germline references. Any read was removed if the V/J assignment was weak (E-value above 1e-6), the CDR3 was missing, or the read contained stop codons, out-of-frame junctions, or ambiguous translated residues. V3J clonotypes were defined as sequences sharing an identical inferred V gene, J gene, and CDR3 amino acid sequence. Percentage overlap between repertoires was calculated by dividing the number of shared unique clonotypes by the size of the smaller repertoire. Richness of each repertoire was evaluated using RTK rarefaction, the Chao1 estimator, and Recon v2.1 estimates of unobserved clonotypes. Generation probabilities were computed with OLGA for all TCRbeta clonotypes obtained by the gDNA method from a few donors. TCRdb re-hosts the immuneACCESS table, in-frame sequences only. Its copies lack some clones; in the studies checked, an unresolved V gene accounts for under half of them, and the cause for the rest is not known. From that table come the V and J calls and clone size; the DNA was used to work out D and trimming. For this sample there are about 2.1 million clones; roughly 93% appear just once. Around 1.7% of the sample is held by the ten biggest clonotypes.

The germline V gene provides CDR1 SGHVS and CDR2 FQNEAQ. The CDR3 has 13 amino acids, counting the end cysteine and phenylalanine. Only the CDR3 part of the read is kept: 39 bases, read in frame from the first base. V lost 1 base and J lost 6 bases; the stretch between them is 10 bases long. The full study reports these points: The genetic and exposure-history diversity represented was limited by the small number of donors. About 5% of naive CD4, roughly 3.5% of naive CD8, 2.3% of memory CD4, and about 0.4% of memory CD8 clonotypes were shared across a few donors. Naive subsets generally had larger estimated clonotype richness than memory subsets. Clonotypes shared by all four sorted-subset donors showed higher generation probabilities than non-shared clonotypes. Incomplete sequencing was indicated by rarefaction of sorted-subset datasets, despite the large sequencing depth. Only blood was sampled, and tissue TCR repertoires likely differ from those in blood. Pairwise subsampling led to the expectation that sequencing depth would affect the degree of clonotype sharing among donors.

For the CD8 naive samples, CD45RO-negative cells were positively selected for CCR7, yielding a CD45RA+CCR7+ population from which TemRA cells were excluded. The donors were healthy, HIV-negative adults with no recently reported acute infections or vaccinations. All donors were Caucasian adults living in Nashville, Tennessee, USA. After blood collection by leukapheresis, PBMCs were isolated using Ficoll-Histopaque density gradient centrifugation and then cryopreserved in the vapor phase of liquid nitrogen. Analytical flow cytometry was used to check the purity and quantity of each magnetically sorted T cell population. Genomic DNA was isolated from each sorted fraction and quantified by UV absorbance on a Nanodrop 2000c.

The sequencing input was naive CD8+ T cells from PBMCs. What this sample's cell subset or site label stands for: CD45RA+CCR7+. The TCR sequence derives from a young man in good health. Some clones in this sample may be carry-over from other donors' samples. Recombination joined TRBV7-8 with TRBJ2-7, and possibly TRBD2, on 7 matching bases. The nucleotide sequence is TGTGCCAGCAGCTTAGAGGGGGGGAGCGAGCAGTACTTC. Translated, this is CASSLEGGSEQYF.